This T cell receptor beta chain was obtained from a study of beta chain features in type 1 diabetes. Expressed TCRB transcripts were sequenced, since all the RNA that had been isolated was reverse transcribed. Assay used: immunoSEQ multiplex PCR; TCRdb lists only in-frame clones, some missing. Seen here are roughly 500,000 clones, roughly an eighth observed once, and the top ten hold roughly 0.046%. This clone has more than one count but fewer than ten. The sequence was obtained from a woman aged 18 to 35 in good health. The specimen sequenced was naive CD4+ T cells from blood.

CDR3 DNA sequence: TGTGCCAGCTCAAACCAGGACGAGCAGTACTTC. This codes for CASSNQDEQYF. The rearrangement joins TRBV18 to TRBJ2-7, with D uncertain. Trimming stripped 5 bases from V and 5 bases from J, with 7 bases between. CDR1 and CDR2 (germline): KGHSH, LQKENI. This CDR3 spans 11 amino acids.